The source of this TCR beta chain is a study of T cells after yellow fever vaccination. Study conclusions and caveats: The CD4 and CD8 compartments had a small share of their clonotypes in common. Booster sampling recovered most clones from primary vaccination (roughly 96% CD4, roughly 88% CD8).

This clonotype was seen a handful of times. Its target is not known. CDR3 length: 15 residues. Germline-derived CDR1 and CDR2 are SEHNR and FQNEAQ (reference sequence). The V end lost 1 base, the J end lost 3 bases, and 13 bases lay between the germline ends. One entry per CDR3 protein, called by TCRdb with MiXCR from the 5' RACE reads. The data show roughly 250,000 distinct CDR3 sequences, with 10% to 15% seen just once and 0.45% to 0.65% held by the top ten. This sequence joins TRBV7-9 and TRBJ2-7; D unresolved. The source material was CD4+ T cells sorted from PBMCs, sampled 45 days after the yellow fever booster vaccination. This TCR was sampled from a man under 40 who received the YFV17D yellow fever vaccine. This chain's CDR3 is CASSLVGGTLYEQYF. Written as DNA, the CDR3 is TGTGCCAGCAGCTTAGTGGGCGGTACCCTCTACGAGCAGTACTTC. The complete variable domain, with remaining parts taken from reference TRBV7-9 and TRBJ2-7, reads DTGVSQNPRHKITKRGQNVTFRCDPISEHNRLYWYRQTLGQGPEFLTYFQNEAQLEKSRLLSDRFSAERPKGSFSTLEIQRTEQGDSAMYLCASSLVGGTLYEQYFGPGTRLTVT.